This TCR beta chain comes out of a study of blood T cells in healthy people across ages. Sample-barcoded 5' priming and a J-beta primer mix drove a second PCR of 7 to 11 cycles. TCRdb used MiXCR to reprocess the 5' RACE reads, holding one entry per CDR3 protein. The repertoire holds about 1 million distinct CDR3 sequences, around 43% seen once, with over 15% in the top ten. Every donor gave 7.5 to 10 milliliters of peripheral blood. A minimum of 7 million PBMCs was isolated per sample. This clonotype is a singleton in its sample. This CDR3 contains 15 residues. Germline CDR1 SGHTA, CDR2 FQGTGA. With V trimmed by 7 bases and J by 1 base, 7 bases remained unmatched.

This sequence joins TRBV7-3 and TRBJ2-3; 8 bases fit TRBD2. Sequencing was done on a sample of blood. This clonotype was sampled from a woman aged 55-69 years in good health. CDR3 amino acids: CASNPPTSGTDTQYF. The CDR3 region has the DNA TGTGCCAGCAACCCCCCGACTAGCGGCACAGATACGCAGTATTTT.